Listed below are T cell receptor beta chains from one sample, sequenced in a study of blood T cell repertoires in COVID-19. Measured with immunoSEQ multiplex PCR; TCRdb has only the in-frame clones, and not every one. The profile shows about 170,000 clones, more than 75% of them singletons. The source material was peripheral blood. The receptors originated from a man between 45 and 60 years old who had recovered from COVID-19. Both conserved end residues are part of each CDR3. Fields, in order: CDR3 length, J gene, D gene, clone size, V gene, CDR3 protein, CDR3 DNA. The D gene is left open where the match is weak. Clone sizes are given selectively: once, few, many, or a class where the clone is expanded.

14	TRBJ1-4	TRBD1	once	TRBV3-1/TRBV3-2	CASSHTGQGEKLFF	TGTGCCAGCAGCCATACGGGACAGGGAGAAAAACTGTTTTTT
13	TRBJ1-2	NA	NA	TRBV28	CASSSDSGFGYTF	TGTGCCAGCAGCTCGGATTCGGGGTTTGGCTACACCTTC
16	TRBJ2-1	TRBD2	NA	TRBV6-1	CASSEARLAVNNEQFF	TGTGCCAGCAGTGAAGCTAGACTAGCGGTAAACAATGAGCAGTTCTTC
15	TRBJ1-5	TRBD1	NA	TRBV5-1	CASSLTGVLEQPQHF	TGCGCCAGCAGCTTGACAGGGGTCTTAGAGCAGCCCCAGCATTTT
15	TRBJ2-1	TRBD2	NA	TRBV15	CATSKTSVGQNEQFF	TGTGCCACCAGCAAGACTAGCGTAGGCCAAAATGAGCAGTTCTTC
14	TRBJ1-4	TRBD1	NA	TRBV5-4	CASSSTGKDEKLFF	TGTGCCAGCAGTTCGACAGGGAAAGATGAAAAACTGTTTTTT
15	TRBJ2-5	TRBD1	NA	TRBV6-2/TRBV6-3	CASSTGTGIGETQYF	TGTGCCAGCAGTACCGGGACAGGGATCGGGGAGACCCAGTACTTC
15	TRBJ1-5	NA	NA	TRBV6-5	CASSWVRSPNQPQHF	TGTGCCAGCAGTTGGGTCCGGAGCCCCAATCAGCCCCAGCATTTT
16	TRBJ2-1	TRBD2	NA	TRBV3-1/TRBV3-2	CASSQGPAGAGNEQFF	TGTGCCAGCAGCCAAGGTCCAGCGGGAGCTGGGAATGAGCAGTTCTTC
11	TRBJ1-1	TRBD1	NA	TRBV6-2/TRBV6-3	CASSATGDAFF	TGTGCCAGCAGCGCGACAGGGGACGCTTTCTTT
16	TRBJ2-3	TRBD2	NA	TRBV6-1	CASSEVGGPGGDTQYF	TGTGCCAGCAGTGAGGTTGGAGGGCCGGGAGGAGATACGCAGTATTTT
16	TRBJ2-1	TRBD2	NA	TRBV18	CASSPQSLAGGNEQFF	TGTGCCAGCTCACCACAGAGCCTAGCGGGAGGGAATGAGCAGTTCTTC
15	TRBJ1-5	NA	NA	TRBV18	CASSRQAGSNQPQHF	TGTGCCAGCTCACGACAGGCGGGTAGCAATCAGCCCCAGCATTTT
16	TRBJ2-1	TRBD1	NA	TRBV9	CASSARQGASYNEQFF	TGTGCCAGCAGCGCCCGACAGGGGGCAAGCTACAATGAGCAGTTCTTC
12	TRBJ2-7	TRBD1	NA	TRBV2	CASSETGYEQYF	TGTGCCAGCAGTGAGACAGGGTACGAGCAGTACTTC
16	TRBJ2-1	TRBD2	NA	TRBV4-3	CASSSTSGSSYNEQFF	TGCGCCAGCAGCTCCACTAGCGGAAGCTCCTACAATGAGCAGTTCTTC
15	TRBJ2-7	TRBD1	NA	TRBV6-1	CASSEGQGASYEQYF	TGTGCCAGCAGTGAAGGGCAGGGGGCATCCTACGAGCAGTACTTC
14	TRBJ1-2	NA	NA	TRBV28	CASAQGKENYGYTF	TGTGCCAGTGCACAGGGAAAGGAGAACTATGGCTACACCTTC
15	TRBJ1-2	NA	NA	TRBV19	CASSTPPREVGGYTF	TGTGCCAGTAGTACCCCACCCCGCGAGGTCGGGGGCTACACCTTC
14	TRBJ2-2	NA	NA	TRBV3-1/TRBV3-2	CASSPRLGPGELFF	TGTGCCAGCAGCCCACGGTTGGGCCCCGGGGAGCTGTTTTTT
15	TRBJ2-5	NA	NA	TRBV5-8	CASSASRAAQETQYF	TGTGCCAGCAGCGCCTCCAGGGCGGCCCAAGAGACCCAGTACTTC
14	TRBJ2-5	NA	NA	TRBV2	CASRSSQGQETQYF	TGTGCCAGCAGGAGCTCCCAGGGGCAAGAGACCCAGTACTTC
15	TRBJ2-3	TRBD1	NA	TRBV28	CASRGRTGGTDTQYF	TGTGCCAGCAGGGGAAGGACAGGGGGCACAGATACGCAGTATTTT
13	TRBJ1-3	NA	NA	TRBV19	CASPSSSGNTIYF	TGTGCCAGTCCCTCCTCGTCCGGAAACACCATATATTTT